The clone carrying this T cell receptor (beta chain) was detected ten times or more. Its antigen is unknown. TCRdb reprocessed the 5' RACE reads via MiXCR and lists one record per CDR3 protein. The sample records fewer than 800,000 distinct CDR3 sequences, around 7.5% being singletons. The data are from a study of identical twins. Trimming took 2 bases from V and 5 from J, leaving 16 bases between them. CDR1 and CDR2 (germline): MNHEY, SMNVEV (reference sequence). This CDR3 is built from 15 residues. General observations from the study: Cross-sectional statistical analysis, not tracking of the same donors, underpinned the conclusions.

Another study also made use of these data, one on yellow fever vaccine responses in identical twins.

Material for sequencing was PBMCs. The sequence came from a young woman in good health. This sequence joins TRBV27 and TRBJ2-7; D might be TRBD2 (5 bases). The CDR3 DNA sequence: TGTGCCAGCAGTTTACCCGGGATAAGGGTCCACGAGCAGTACTTC. This codes for CASSLPGIRVHEQYF.